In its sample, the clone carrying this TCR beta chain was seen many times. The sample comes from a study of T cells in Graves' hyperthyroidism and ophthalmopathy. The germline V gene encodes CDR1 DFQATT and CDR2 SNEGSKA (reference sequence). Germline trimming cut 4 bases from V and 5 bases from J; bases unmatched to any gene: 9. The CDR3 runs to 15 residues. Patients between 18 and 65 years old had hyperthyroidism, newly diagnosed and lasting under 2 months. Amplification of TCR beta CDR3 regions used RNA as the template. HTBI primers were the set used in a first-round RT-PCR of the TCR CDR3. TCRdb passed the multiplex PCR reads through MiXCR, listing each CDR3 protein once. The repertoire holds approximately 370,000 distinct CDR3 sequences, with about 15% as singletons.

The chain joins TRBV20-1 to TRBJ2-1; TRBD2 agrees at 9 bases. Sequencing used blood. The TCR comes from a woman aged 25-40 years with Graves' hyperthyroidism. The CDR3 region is CSAKDSGRPDNEQFF. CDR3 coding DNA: TGCAGTGCTAAAGATAGCGGGAGACCCGACAATGAGCAGTTCTTC.